The 9 T cell receptor beta chains below all came from one sample that was sequenced in a study of cytomegalovirus exposure and HLA in healthy donors. Primers: 60 Vbeta forward and 13 Jbeta reverse. Method: immunoSEQ multiplex PCR; TCRdb's copy keeps in-frame clones and lacks some. The table lists roughly 200,000 clones, around 80% of them singletons, with 0.6% to 0.65% in the top ten. The sequenced sample consisted of PBMCs. The receptors stem from a man aged 18 to 30 in good health and CMV-seronegative.

J is TRBJ2-7 and V is TRBV6-1; 7 bases are shared with TRBD1. Germline assignment: CDR1 MNHNS and CDR2 SASEGT. Trimming cost V 4 bases and J 0 bases; bases outside gene matches: 12. This CDR3 has 17 amino acids. The CDR3 DNA reads as TGTGCCAGCAGTGGAGGGAGAACCCGGGACAGCTCCTACGAGCAGTACTTC. Protein product: CASSGGRTRDSSYEQYF.

The chain has TRBV18 and TRBJ1-3; D may be TRBD1 (5 bases). The CDR3 consists of 17 residues. The V end was cut by 5 bases, the J end by 0 bases, with 17 bases between. Per germline, CDR1 KGHSH and CDR2 LQKENI. The DNA for the CDR3 is TGTGCCAGCTCAGACAGCCTTGGTGAGGTCTCTGGAAACACCATATATTTT. It yields the protein CASSDSLGEVSGNTIYF. Using reference TRBV18 and TRBJ1-3 for the parts outside the CDR3, the full variable domain is NAGVMQNPRHLVRRRGQEARLRCSPMKGHSHVYWYRQLPEEGLKFMVYLQKENIIDESGMPKERFSAEFPKEGPSILRIQQVVRGDSAAYFCASSDSLGEVSGNTIYFGEGSWLTVV.

This clone has just a few counts. The rearrangement links TRBV25-1 to TRBJ1-1; 8 bases agree with TRBD1. The V segment lost 7 bases and the J segment 4 bases; nucleotides outside the gene matches: 2. The length of the CDR3 is 12 residues. The germline V gene has CDR1 MGHDK and CDR2 SYGVNS. The CDR3 sequence is CASTDRATEAFF. The DNA for the CDR3 is TGTGCCAGCACGGACAGGGCCACTGAAGCTTTCTTT.

The chain links TRBV4-1 to TRBJ2-3; 7 nucleotides align to TRBD2. Per germline, CDR1 MGHRA and CDR2 YSYEKL. The V and J ends lost 1 base and 6 bases, in that order; junction bases with no gene match: 4. The CDR3 consists of 14 residues. Here the CDR3 DNA reads TGCGCCAGCAGCCAAGGACCAGCGGGGGATACGCAGTATTTT. Its translation is CASSQGPAGDTQYF.

For the CDR3, the DNA is TGTGCCAGCAGCTTAGGGGACAGAAACACAGATACGCAGTATTTT. This sequence encodes CASSLGDRNTDTQYF. The gene calls are TRBV7-6 and TRBJ2-3, with 7 bases lining up with TRBD1. The CDR3 runs 15 residues. The J segment lost 2 bases and the V segment lost 1 base, leaving 3 bases of the junction unmatched. CDR1 SGHVS and CDR2 FNYEAQ come from the germline V gene.

The rearrangement joins TRBV6-1 to TRBJ1-2; possible D gene TRBD1, 5 bases. The CDR3 is 16 amino acids. Trimming took off 2 bases at V and 4 bases at J, with 17 bases between the two ends. CDR1 MNHNS and CDR2 SASEGT come from the germline V gene. CDR3 loop: CASSESSGRSSYGYTF. The CDR3 nucleotides read TGTGCCAGCAGTGAAAGCTCAGGGAGGTCTAGCTATGGCTACACCTTC.

The chain joins TRBV11-2 to TRBJ2-7, with unresolved D. The germline V and J ends were trimmed by 5 bases and 6 bases, with 14 bases remaining between them. In germline, CDR1 is SGHAT, CDR2 FQNNGV. The CDR3 has 13 residues. CDR3 region: CASSLIEEVEQYF. The CDR3 DNA follows: TGTGCCAGCAGCCTAATAGAGGAAGTCGAGCAGTACTTC.

The chain's CDR3 is CASSLATTRVPHEQYF. For the CDR3, the DNA is TGCGCCAGCAGCCTAGCAACGACTAGGGTACCCCACGAGCAGTACTTC. The chain couples TRBV4-1 to TRBJ2-7, with D possibly matching TRBD2 (6 bases). Germline V gene data show CDR1 as MGHRA and CDR2 as YSYEKL. This CDR3 has 16 residues. The germline V and J ends were trimmed by 4 bases and 5 bases, with 21 bases remaining between them.

This clone has only one observation. The chain carries TRBV18 and TRBJ2-5, with D unresolved. The CDR3 is 14 residues long. Trimming pared 0 bases from V and 2 bases from J, leaving 7 bases between. Looked up from germline, CDR1 is KGHSH and CDR2 is LQKENI. Here the CDR3 reads CASSPPSAQETQYF. In DNA, the CDR3 is TGTGCCAGCTCACCACCGAGCGCGCAAGAGACCCAGTACTTC. The full variable domain, rest sourced from reference TRBV18 and TRBJ2-5, is NAGVMQNPRHLVRRRGQEARLRCSPMKGHSHVYWYRQLPEEGLKFMVYLQKENIIDESGMPKERFSAEFPKEGPSILRIQQVVRGDSAAYFCASSPPSAQETQYFGPGTRLLVL.